A single TCR beta chain is shown here with its context. What it binds is unknown. This CDR3 has 16 residues. The ends were cut back, 5 bases at V and 2 bases at J, with 17 bases in the middle. Germline CDR1 is SEHNR and CDR2 is FQNEAQ (reference sequence). The sample originates from a study of T cells in narcolepsy. Broader study findings: Autoreactive HCRT-specific and TRIB2-specific clonotypes were marked in same-patient CSF-versus-blood CD4+ comparisons.

Sequencing was performed with immunoSEQ multiplex PCR; in TCRdb, only in-frame clones are kept and a portion is missing. The sample lists roughly 17,000 clones, roughly 72% seen once, with 13% to 15% in the top ten. Sequencing input: CD45RA- memory CD8+ T cells from PBMCs. The source of this sequence is a human donor with narcolepsy. V is TRBV7-9 and J is TRBJ2-3, with TRBD2 as a possible D gene (5 bases). CDR3 sequence: CASSPPVAGYTDTQYF. In nucleotides, the CDR3 is TGTGCCAGCAGCCCCCCGGTGGCGGGTTACACAGATACGCAGTATTTT.